This T cell receptor (beta chain) was sequenced for a study of PD-L1 blockade in urothelial cancer. Study summary: Investigators checked blood 3 weeks (second dose) and 6 weeks after treatment start. Per blood sample, T cells had a median of roughly 150,000.

Points on this clone: The antigen remains undetermined.

Assay used: immunoSEQ multiplex PCR; TCRdb lists only in-frame clones, some missing. The sample holds under 120,000 clones, about 85% seen once. Whole-study results and caveats: At the 3-week point, tumor-associated blood clones expanded more in durable-benefit patients.

The V segment lost 3 bases and the J segment 3 bases; nucleotides outside the gene matches: 5. The CDR3 has 15 residues. In germline, CDR1 is LNHDA, CDR2 SQIVND (reference sequence). Sample: PBMCs, taken around atezolizumab (anti-PD-L1) treatment. The rearrangement links TRBV19 to TRBJ2-5, with TRBD2 identical over 9 bases. This clonotype was sampled from a man aged 50 to 60 with urothelial cancer. CDR3 in DNA: TGTGCCAGTAGTATCCGGGCTAGCGGGAAAGAGACCCAGTACTTC. Its translation is CASSIRASGKETQYF.